This T cell receptor (beta chain) derives from a study of blood T cells in healthy people across ages. Whole-study results and caveats: Unsorted PBMCs ruled out conclusive naive versus antigen-experienced comparison. The long-lived group displayed more naive CD4+ cells, plus higher diversity, than the aged donors did.

With regard to this clonotype: Antigen specificity is unknown.

Primed by a sample-barcoded 5' primer and a J-beta primer mix, a second PCR proceeded for 7 to 11 cycles. TCRdb redid the calling of the 5' RACE reads with MiXCR, one entry per CDR3 protein. This table holds some 1.5 million distinct CDR3 sequences, approximately 42% found once. Trimming pared 2 bases from V and 0 bases from J, leaving 11 bases between. The germline gives CDR1 MGHRA, CDR2 YSYEKL. The CDR3 covers 16 residues. Sequenced material: blood. The gene calls are TRBV4-1 and TRBJ1-5, with D uncertain. The receptor comes from a woman younger than 35 in good health. CDR3 nucleotides: TGCGCCAGCAGCCAATGGGCAGGAACTAGCAATCAGCCCCAGCATTTT. The encoded protein is CASSQWAGTSNQPQHF.